The clone carrying this TCR beta chain was picked up a small number of times. What it recognizes is unknown. This specimen comes from a study of blood T cells in healthy people across ages. Study-wide results and limits: Long-lived donors had more naive CD4+ cells and higher diversity than aged donors.

Healthy Caucasian individuals from Russia aged 6 to 90 served as donors. The germline CDR1 and CDR2 sequences are LNHNV and YYDKDF (reference sequence). This CDR3 has 16 residues. Trimming removed 2 bases from V and 5 bases from J; junction bases left unmatched: 9. A sample-barcoded 5' primer and a J-beta primer mix were used in a second PCR of roughly 7 to 11 cycles. TCRdb re-derived calls from the 5' RACE reads in MiXCR, one entry per CDR3 protein. The data show about 1.4 million distinct CDR3 sequences, around 55% seen once. Sequencing was performed on blood. J is TRBJ2-5 and V is TRBV15; the match to TRBD1 covers 9 bases. The TCR originated in a man younger than 35 in good health. In DNA form, the CDR3 reads TGTGCCACCAGCAGACCTCAGGGACAGGGTATCGAGACCCAGTACTTC. Protein product: CATSRPQGQGIETQYF.